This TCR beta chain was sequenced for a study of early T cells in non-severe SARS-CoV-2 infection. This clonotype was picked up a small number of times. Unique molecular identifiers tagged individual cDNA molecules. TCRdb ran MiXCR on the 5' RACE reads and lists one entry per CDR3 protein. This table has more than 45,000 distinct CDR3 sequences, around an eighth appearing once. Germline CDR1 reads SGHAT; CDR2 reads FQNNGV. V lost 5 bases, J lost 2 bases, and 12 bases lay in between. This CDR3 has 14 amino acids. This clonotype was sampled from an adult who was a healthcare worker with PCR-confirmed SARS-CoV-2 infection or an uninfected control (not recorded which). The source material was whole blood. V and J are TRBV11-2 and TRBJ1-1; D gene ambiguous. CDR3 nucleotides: TGTGCCAGCAGCCAAGACATCGGAAACACTGAAGCTTTCTTT. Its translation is CASSQDIGNTEAFF.